Shown below are 7 T cell receptor beta chains from a single sample sequenced in a study of CD8 T cells in Susac syndrome. Reverse transcription of about 0.45 to 1 ug RNA was carried out with random hexamers. TCRdb re-called the immunoSEQ multiplex PCR reads with MiXCR, one entry per CDR3 protein. The table shows approximately 120,000 distinct CDR3 sequences, with roughly 90% occurring only once. Sample: CD8+ T cells from PBMCs. These receptors were obtained from a human donor in good health.

This chain joins TRBV13 and TRBJ1-2; 10 nucleotides match TRBD1. V dropped 5 bases and J dropped 6; count of bases not matched to a gene: 12. Germline V lookup: CDR1 PRHDT, CDR2 FYEKMQ (reference sequence). CDR3 length equals 16 residues. This CDR3 is CASSRGTGVLADGYTF. CDR3 nucleotide sequence: TGTGCCAGCAGCCGAGGGACAGGGGTCCTTGCCGATGGCTACACCTTC.

V is TRBV5-1 and J is TRBJ2-2, with TRBD1 identical over 7 bases. This CDR3 contains 17 residues. Trimming removed 3 bases from V and 0 bases from J; junction bases left unmatched: 8. Germline V gene lookup returns CDR1 SGHRS and CDR2 YFSETQ. The CDR3 is CASSYTPGTANTGELFF. The DNA of the CDR3 is TGCGCCAGCAGCTATACCCCCGGGACAGCGAACACCGGGGAGCTGTTTTTT.

The gene calls are TRBV11-2 and TRBJ2-2; 12 bases line up with TRBD2. The J segment lost 5 bases and the V segment lost 7 bases, leaving 5 bases of the junction unmatched. The germline gives CDR1 SGHAT, CDR2 FQNNGV. CDR3 length equals 15 residues. The CDR3 region has the DNA TGTGCCAGCACCCACACTAGCGGGAGGACCGGGGAGCTGTTTTTT. It translates to CASTHTSGRTGELFF.

The genes are TRBV2 and TRBJ2-7; 7 bases fit TRBD1. The CDR3 has 15 residues. Germline-derived CDR1 and CDR2 are SNHLY and FYNNEI. J was trimmed by 4 bases and V by 5 bases; bases with no gene match: 11. The CDR3 is CASSSTKGQFYEQYF. For the CDR3, the DNA is TGTGCCAGCAGTTCTACAAAGGGACAGTTTTACGAGCAGTACTTC.

This clonotype has more than one count but fewer than ten. This chain uses TRBV29-1 with TRBJ2-7; 10 bases agree with TRBD2. V gave up 6 bases and J gave up 3 bases; unmatched junction bases: 2. The length of the CDR3 is 12 residues. Germline CDR1 reads SQVTM; CDR2 reads ANQGSEA. CDR3 protein: CSVGTSVYEQYF. The CDR3 nucleotides are TGCAGCGTCGGGACTAGCGTCTACGAGCAGTACTTC.

The V call is TRBV5-1, the J call TRBJ2-3; 7 nucleotides agree with TRBD2. Trimming took 1 base from V and 0 from J; bases not matched to a gene: 5. This CDR3 has 16 amino acids. The germline CDR1 and CDR2 sequences are SGHRS and YFSETQ. Written as DNA, the CDR3 is TGCGCCAGCAGCTTGCTGGCTAGCGGAAGCACAGATACGCAGTATTTT. Its protein product is CASSLLASGSTDTQYF.

The chain has TRBV12-3 or TRBV12-4 and TRBJ2-7; no definite D call. V dropped 2 bases and J dropped 6 bases, with 8 bases sitting between them. This CDR3 comprises 12 residues. The CDR3 protein is CASSLLVGEQYF. The DNA for the CDR3 is TGTGCCAGCAGTTTATTGGTCGGCGAGCAGTACTTC.